One sample yielded the 2 T cell receptor beta chains listed below, sequenced in a study of T cell changes during pregnancy in multiple sclerosis. Clones were read by immunoSEQ multiplex PCR, and TCRdb kept only the in-frame ones, dropping some. This sample has about 49,000 clones, with roughly 93% found just once. Sequences were derived from CD4+ T cells from peripheral blood mononuclear cells, sampled in the second trimester of pregnancy. These receptors all stem from a female donor in good health, enrolled as a control in a pregnancy study.

V and J are TRBV19 and TRBJ1-5; D possibly corresponds to TRBD1 (5 bases). V lost 2 bases, J lost 8 bases, and 16 bases lay in between. This CDR3 has 15 amino acids. The germline V gene encodes CDR1 LNHDA and CDR2 SQIVND (reference sequence). The CDR3 reads CASSISGQGFEPQHF. CDR3 coding DNA: TGTGCCAGTAGTATATCAGGGCAGGGCTTCGAGCCCCAGCATTTT.

V is TRBV5-4 and J is TRBJ1-2; 10 nucleotides align to TRBD1. V shed 4 bases and J 6 bases; nucleotides not matched to a gene: 12. The CDR3 covers 16 residues. CDR1 is SGHNT and CDR2 is YYREEE in the germline V gene (reference sequence). The DNA for the CDR3 is TGTGCCAGCAGCGGGGGACAGGGGATCCCCACGGATGGCTACACCTTC. Translation gives CASSGGQGIPTDGYTF.